This TCR beta chain was sequenced for a study of cytomegalovirus exposure and HLA in healthy donors. With regard to this clone: The antigen is unknown.

Researchers ran the PCR with 60 Vbeta and 13 Jbeta primers. The table came from immunoSEQ multiplex PCR; TCRdb's copy has only in-frame clones and leaves some out. The table lists 150,000 to 200,000 clones, more than 85% of them singletons. Study-level results: In a later analysis, V- and J-gene trimming of beta chains associated with a DCLRE1C missense variant, replicated independently. Rare sequences made up most TCRs, while some public TCRs were found in many donors. In an earlier analysis, most TCR beta V segments were productive about 90% or about 30% of the time. Confirmation was obtained in vitro that a few CMV-associated chains are specific for CMV antigens.

V lost 5 bases to trimming and J lost 8 bases; unmatched junction nucleotides: 15. The CDR3 spans 15 residues. Germline V CDR1 and CDR2: GTSNPN, SVGIG (reference sequence). Sequencing used PBMCs. This receptor was identified in a woman in her late teens or twenties in good health and CMV-seronegative. V and J are TRBV30 and TRBJ2-3; 8 positions agree with TRBD1. CDR3 region: CAWYTIGQGPGTQYF. The CDR3, as DNA: TGTGCCTGGTATACCATAGGACAGGGACCTGGTACGCAGTATTTT.